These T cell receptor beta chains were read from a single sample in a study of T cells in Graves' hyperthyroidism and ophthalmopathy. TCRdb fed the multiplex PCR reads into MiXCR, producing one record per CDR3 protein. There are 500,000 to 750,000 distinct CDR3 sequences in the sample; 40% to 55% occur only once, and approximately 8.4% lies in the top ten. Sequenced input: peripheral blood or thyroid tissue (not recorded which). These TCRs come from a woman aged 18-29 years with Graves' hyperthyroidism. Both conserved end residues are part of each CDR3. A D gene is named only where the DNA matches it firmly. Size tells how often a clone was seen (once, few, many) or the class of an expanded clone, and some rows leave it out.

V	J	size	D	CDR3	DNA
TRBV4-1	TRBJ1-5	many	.	CASSQLPGFHQPQHF	TGCGCCAGCAGCCAACTCCCAGGTTTTCATCAGCCCCAGCATTTT
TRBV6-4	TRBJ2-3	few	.	CASSDSSEADTQYF	TGTGCCAGCAGTGACTCGAGTGAGGCAGATACGCAGTATTTT
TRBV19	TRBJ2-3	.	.	CASSPQYF	TGTGCCAGTAGTCCGCAGTATTTT
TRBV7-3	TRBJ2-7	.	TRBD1	CASSLTGTGVSGYEQYF	TGTGCCAGCAGCTTAACCGGGACAGGGGTCTCTGGCTACGAGCAGTACTTC
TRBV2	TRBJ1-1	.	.	CASSQADEAFF	TGTGCCAGTTCACAAGCGGATGAAGCTTTCTTT
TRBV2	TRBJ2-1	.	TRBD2	CARRTSLDEQFF	TGTGCCAGGCGGACTAGTTTGGATGAGCAGTTCTTC
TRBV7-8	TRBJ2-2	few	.	CASSFVGVGHEQFF	TGTGCCAGCAGCTTCGTCGGGGTCGGGCATGAGCAGTTTTTT
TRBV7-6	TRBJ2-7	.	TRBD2	CASDQLAGGEQYF	TGTGCCAGCGACCAACTAGCGGGGGGAGAGCAGTACTTC
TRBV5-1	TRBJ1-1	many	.	CASSLEGQFTEAFF	TGCGCCAGCAGCTTGGAGGGGCAGTTCACTGAAGCTTTCTTT
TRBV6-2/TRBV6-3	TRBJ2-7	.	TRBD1	CASSGRLQGAVFYEQYF	TGTGCCAGCAGTGGCAGATTGCAGGGGGCCGTTTTCTACGAGCAGTACTTC
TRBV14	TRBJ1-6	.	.	CASSPSGWRNSPLHF	TGTGCCAGCAGCCCGTCCGGCTGGCGTAATTCACCCCTCCACTTT
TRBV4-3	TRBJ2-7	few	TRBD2	CASSQDVEVSGTYEQYF	TGCGCCAGCAGCCAAGATGTCGAGGTTAGCGGGACCTACGAGCAGTACTTC
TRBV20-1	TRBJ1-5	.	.	CSATSDSLERNQPQHF	TGCAGTGCCACCAGTGATTCGTTGGAGCGCAATCAGCCCCAGCATTTT
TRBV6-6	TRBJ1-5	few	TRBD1	CASSTGARGNQPQHF	TGTGCCAGCAGTACAGGGGCACGGGGCAATCAGCCCCAGCATTTT
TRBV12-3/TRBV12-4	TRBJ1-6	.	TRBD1	CASSLGTGDNSPLHF	TGTGCCAGCAGTTTAGGGACAGGGGACAATTCACCCCTCCACTTT
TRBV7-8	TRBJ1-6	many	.	CASSPQRPPDSPLHF	TGTGCCAGCAGCCCCCAGCGGCCTCCCGATTCACCCCTCCACTTT
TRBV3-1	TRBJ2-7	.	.	CASSRDGGVDEQYF	TGTGCCAGCAGCCGGGACGGAGGGGTCGACGAGCAGTACTTC
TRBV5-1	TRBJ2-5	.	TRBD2	CASSIQAGVEETQYF	TGCGCCAGCAGCATTCAAGCGGGAGTAGAAGAGACCCAGTACTTC
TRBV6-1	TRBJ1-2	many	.	CASSEGREFDYGYTF	TGTGCCAGCAGTGAAGGTAGGGAGTTTGACTATGGCTACACCTTC
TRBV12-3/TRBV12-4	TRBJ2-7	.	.	CASSCDYYSYEQYF	TGTGCCAGCAGTTGCGATTACTACTCCTACGAGCAGTACTTC
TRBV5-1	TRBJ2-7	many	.	CASSVMGWAGPRAYEQYF	TGCGCCAGCAGCGTGATGGGCTGGGCAGGGCCGAGGGCCTACGAGCAGTACTTC
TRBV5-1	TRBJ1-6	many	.	CTSGIGTYNSPLHF	TGCACCAGCGGTATAGGCACGTATAATTCACCCCTCCACTTT
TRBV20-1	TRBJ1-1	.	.	CSAGSARMSTEAFF	TGCAGTGCTGGATCGGCCAGGATGAGCACTGAAGCTTTCTTT
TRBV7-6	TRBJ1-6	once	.	CASSLSPGNSPLHF	TGTGCCAGCAGCTTATCACCGGGGAATTCACCCCTCCACTTT